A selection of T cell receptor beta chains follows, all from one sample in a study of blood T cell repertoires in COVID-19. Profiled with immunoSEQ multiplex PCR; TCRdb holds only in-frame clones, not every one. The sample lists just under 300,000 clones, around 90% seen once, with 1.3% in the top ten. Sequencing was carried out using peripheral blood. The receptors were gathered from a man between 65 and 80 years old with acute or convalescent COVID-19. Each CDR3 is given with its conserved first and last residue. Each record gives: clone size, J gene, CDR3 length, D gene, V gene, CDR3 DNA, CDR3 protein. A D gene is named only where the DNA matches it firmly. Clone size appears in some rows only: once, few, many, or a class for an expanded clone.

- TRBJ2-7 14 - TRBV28 TGTGCCAGCAGCCGCCTACCTAGCTCCTACGAGCAGTACTTC CASSRLPSSYEQYF
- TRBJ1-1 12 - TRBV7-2 TGTGCCAGCAGCGATCTTGGACAAAGAGCTTTCTTT CASSDLGQRAFF
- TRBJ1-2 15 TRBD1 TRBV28 TGTGCCAGCAGTTCCCAGGGGGGCAGGGGGCTAGGCTACACCTTC CASSSQGGRGLGYTF
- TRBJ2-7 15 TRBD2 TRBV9 TGTGCCAGCAGCGTTAGCGGGGGTAACACCTACGAGCAGTACTTC CASSVSGGNTYEQYF
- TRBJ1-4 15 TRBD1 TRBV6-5 TGTGCCAGCAGTTACCTCACAGGGGGCGAGGAAAAACTGTTTTTT CASSYLTGGEEKLFF
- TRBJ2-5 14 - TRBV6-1 TGTGCCAGCAGTGAATCAGGGGTGGGAGAGACCCAGTACTTC CASSESGVGETQYF
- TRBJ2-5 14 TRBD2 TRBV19 TGTGCCAGTAGTAAGCTAGCGGGGGTAGAGACCCAGTACTTC CASSKLAGVETQYF
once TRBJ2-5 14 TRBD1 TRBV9 TGTGCCAGCAGCCGGACAGGGTCGCAAGAGACCCAGTACTTC CASSRTGSQETQYF
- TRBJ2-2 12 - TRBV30 TGTGCCTGGAGTGGGGCTGGGGGGGAGCTGTTTTTT CAWSGAGGELFF
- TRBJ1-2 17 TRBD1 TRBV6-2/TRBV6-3 TGTGCCAGCAGTTCGCCGGGACAGGGGGCCCGTAACTATGGCTACACCTTC CASSSPGQGARNYGYTF
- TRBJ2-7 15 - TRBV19 TGTGCCAGTAGTATAGCAGCGAATCCGCCCTACGAGCAGTACTTC CASSIAANPPYEQYF
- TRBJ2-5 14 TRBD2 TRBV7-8 TGTGCCAGCAGCGCGGGGGGGAGTTGGGAGACCCAGTACTTC CASSAGGSWETQYF
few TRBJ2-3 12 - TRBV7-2 TGTGCCAGCAGCCCGGACTTAAATACGCAGTATTTT CASSPDLNTQYF
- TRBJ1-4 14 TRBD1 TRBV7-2 TGTGCCAGCAGCTCCCGGGACAGGGGTGAAAAACTGTTTTTT CASSSRDRGEKLFF
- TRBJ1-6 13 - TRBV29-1 TGCAGCGTTTTAGTAACAGATAATTCACCCCTCCACTTT CSVLVTDNSPLHF
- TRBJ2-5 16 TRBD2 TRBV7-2 TGTGCCAGCAGCTTAGCCAGCGGGGGGGGACAAGAGACCCAGTACTTC CASSLASGGGQETQYF
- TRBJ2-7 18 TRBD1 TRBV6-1 TGTGCCAGCAGTGGAGAGACAGGGGGCGACCCATCGCCTTACGAGCAGTACTTC CASSGETGGDPSPYEQYF
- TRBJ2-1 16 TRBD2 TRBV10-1 TGCGCCAGCAGTGCCGGACTAGCGGGAGTATTTGATGAGCAGTTCTTC CASSAGLAGVFDEQFF
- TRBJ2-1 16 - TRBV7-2 TGTGCCAGCAGCTTTACGTTTGCGGGACGGTACAATGAGCAGTTCTTC CASSFTFAGRYNEQFF
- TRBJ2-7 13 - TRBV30 TGTGCCTGGAGTGTACGAGAGCTAGACGAGCAGTACTTC CAWSVRELDEQYF
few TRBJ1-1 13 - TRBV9 TGTGCCAGCAGCGTAGAGGGGAGGACTGAAGCTTTCTTT CASSVEGRTEAFF
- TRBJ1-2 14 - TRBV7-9 TGTGCCAGCAGCTTAACCGAGACTGACTATGGCTACACCTTC CASSLTETDYGYTF
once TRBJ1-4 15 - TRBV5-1 TGCGCCAGCAGCCTAACCCCGACTGGGAATGAAAAACTGTTTTTT CASSLTPTGNEKLFF